This T cell receptor beta chain was sequenced during a study of T cell responses to AZD1222 COVID-19 vaccine. Only in-frame clones appear in the TCRdb table, and some are missing; sequencing was by immunoSEQ multiplex PCR. The sample has over 110,000 clones; 92% are singletons. Germline CDR1 reads MNHEY; CDR2 reads SVGAGI. Trimming left V 10 bases short and J 4 bases short, with 16 bases between. This CDR3 is 13 amino acids long. The sequence was collected from an adult who received the AZD1222 COVID-19 vaccine. The specimen comprised peripheral blood, sampled 28 days after the second AZD1222 dose. The V and J genes are TRBV6-5 and TRBJ1-1, with D possibly being TRBD1 (5 bases). CDR3 residues: CATWDPMGTEAFF. CDR3 sequence (DNA): TGTGCCACCTGGGACCCGATGGGCACTGAAGCTTTCTTT.